This T cell receptor beta chain was recovered during a study of OX40 agonist ivuxolimab in advanced cancers. The study, taken as a whole, reports: Low clonal expansion, among the lowest seen, marked partial responders at 0.1-3.0 mg/kg.

CDR1 and CDR2 (germline): SNHLY, FYNNEI. The CDR3 covers 12 residues. Trimming pared 3 bases from V and 10 bases from J, leaving 10 bases between. TCRdb's copy holds only in-frame clones and misses some; the assay was immunoSEQ multiplex PCR. The repertoire holds roughly 62,000 clones, with 85% as singletons. Notes on this clone: Its antigen is not identified.

The sample here was CD4+ or CD8+ T cells sorted from blood, taken in a trial of the OX40 agonist ivuxolimab. This clonotype was obtained from an adult with an advanced solid tumor such as melanoma, head and neck, liver or kidney cancer. The chain employs TRBV2 and TRBJ2-1; D not resolved. The CDR3 sequence: CASSDLGSEQFF. Here the CDR3 DNA reads TGTGCCAGCAGTGACCTGGGTAGCGAGCAGTTCTTC.